Listed below are T cell receptor beta chains from one sample, sequenced in a study of OX40 agonist ivuxolimab in advanced cancers. Profiled with immunoSEQ multiplex PCR; TCRdb holds only in-frame clones, not every one. The sample has about 26,000 clones; approximately 85% are singletons. The specimen comprised CD4+ or CD8+ T cells sorted from blood, sampled in a trial of the OX40 agonist ivuxolimab. Every receptor here comes from an adult with an advanced solid tumor such as melanoma, head and neck, liver or kidney cancer. CDR3s include the opening cysteine and the closing phenylalanine or tryptophan. The D gene is left open where the match is weak. Where a row states a size, it is once, few, many or the class of an expanded clone; other rows omit it.

CDR3 protein	CDR3 DNA	J gene	clone size	D gene	V gene
CASSLGADDRSGNTIYF	TGTGCCAGCAGCTTAGGTGCAGATGACCGCTCTGGAAACACCATATATTTT	TRBJ1-3	few	NA	TRBV11-3
CASSLDRSEQYF	TGTGCCAGCAGCCTAGACAGGAGCGAGCAGTACTTC	TRBJ2-7	few	NA	TRBV7-9
CASSPPGPRGYGYTF	TGTGCCAGCAGCCCCCCCGGCCCGCGAGGGTATGGCTACACCTTC	TRBJ1-2	NA	NA	TRBV5-4
CASRGRVTYNEQFF	TGTGCCAGCAGGGGGAGGGTGACCTACAATGAGCAGTTCTTC	TRBJ2-1	NA	TRBD2	TRBV27
CASSQRSSPRGFADTQYF	TGTGCCAGCAGCCAACGAAGTTCCCCGCGGGGGTTCGCAGATACGCAGTATTTT	TRBJ2-3	NA	TRBD2	TRBV4-2
CASSLESGLNYGYTF	TGTGCCAGCAGCTTAGAGTCTGGCCTTAACTATGGCTACACCTTC	TRBJ1-2	NA	NA	TRBV7-2
CASSLARGKNEQFF	TGTGCCAGCAGCTTAGCCAGGGGAAAGAATGAGCAGTTCTTC	TRBJ2-1	NA	NA	TRBV7-2
CASSLDKWSANEQYF	TGTGCCAGCAGCTTAGATAAGTGGTCGGCAAACGAGCAGTACTTC	TRBJ2-7	NA	NA	TRBV7-9
CASSSLGQMNTEAFF	TGTGCCAGCAGCTCCCTAGGACAGATGAACACTGAAGCTTTCTTT	TRBJ1-1	NA	NA	TRBV11-2
CASSLQPVGEKLFF	TGTGCCAGCAGCTTACAACCCGTCGGCGAAAAACTGTTTTTT	TRBJ1-4	NA	NA	TRBV7-2
CASSLAQINEKLFF	TGTGCCAGCAGCTTAGCACAGATTAATGAAAAACTGTTTTTT	TRBJ1-4	NA	NA	TRBV13
CASSPTGSAEAFF	TGCGCCAGCAGCCCTACAGGGAGCGCTGAAGCTTTCTTT	TRBJ1-1	NA	NA	TRBV4-1
CASGAGGISAYEQYF	TGTGCCAGCGGGGCGGGCGGCATATCAGCCTACGAGCAGTACTTC	TRBJ2-7	NA	NA	TRBV6-6